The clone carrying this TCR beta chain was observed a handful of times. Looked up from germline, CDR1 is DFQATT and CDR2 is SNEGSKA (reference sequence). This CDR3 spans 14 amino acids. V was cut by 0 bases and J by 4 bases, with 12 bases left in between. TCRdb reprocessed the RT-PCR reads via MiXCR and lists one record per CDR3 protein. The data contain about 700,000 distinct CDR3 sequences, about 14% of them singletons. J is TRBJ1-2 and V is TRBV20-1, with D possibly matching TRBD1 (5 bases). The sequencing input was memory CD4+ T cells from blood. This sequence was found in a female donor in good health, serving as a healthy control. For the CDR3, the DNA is TGCAGTGCTAGAGATAGGACAACGATCTATGGCTACACCTTC. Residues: CSARDRTTIYGYTF.